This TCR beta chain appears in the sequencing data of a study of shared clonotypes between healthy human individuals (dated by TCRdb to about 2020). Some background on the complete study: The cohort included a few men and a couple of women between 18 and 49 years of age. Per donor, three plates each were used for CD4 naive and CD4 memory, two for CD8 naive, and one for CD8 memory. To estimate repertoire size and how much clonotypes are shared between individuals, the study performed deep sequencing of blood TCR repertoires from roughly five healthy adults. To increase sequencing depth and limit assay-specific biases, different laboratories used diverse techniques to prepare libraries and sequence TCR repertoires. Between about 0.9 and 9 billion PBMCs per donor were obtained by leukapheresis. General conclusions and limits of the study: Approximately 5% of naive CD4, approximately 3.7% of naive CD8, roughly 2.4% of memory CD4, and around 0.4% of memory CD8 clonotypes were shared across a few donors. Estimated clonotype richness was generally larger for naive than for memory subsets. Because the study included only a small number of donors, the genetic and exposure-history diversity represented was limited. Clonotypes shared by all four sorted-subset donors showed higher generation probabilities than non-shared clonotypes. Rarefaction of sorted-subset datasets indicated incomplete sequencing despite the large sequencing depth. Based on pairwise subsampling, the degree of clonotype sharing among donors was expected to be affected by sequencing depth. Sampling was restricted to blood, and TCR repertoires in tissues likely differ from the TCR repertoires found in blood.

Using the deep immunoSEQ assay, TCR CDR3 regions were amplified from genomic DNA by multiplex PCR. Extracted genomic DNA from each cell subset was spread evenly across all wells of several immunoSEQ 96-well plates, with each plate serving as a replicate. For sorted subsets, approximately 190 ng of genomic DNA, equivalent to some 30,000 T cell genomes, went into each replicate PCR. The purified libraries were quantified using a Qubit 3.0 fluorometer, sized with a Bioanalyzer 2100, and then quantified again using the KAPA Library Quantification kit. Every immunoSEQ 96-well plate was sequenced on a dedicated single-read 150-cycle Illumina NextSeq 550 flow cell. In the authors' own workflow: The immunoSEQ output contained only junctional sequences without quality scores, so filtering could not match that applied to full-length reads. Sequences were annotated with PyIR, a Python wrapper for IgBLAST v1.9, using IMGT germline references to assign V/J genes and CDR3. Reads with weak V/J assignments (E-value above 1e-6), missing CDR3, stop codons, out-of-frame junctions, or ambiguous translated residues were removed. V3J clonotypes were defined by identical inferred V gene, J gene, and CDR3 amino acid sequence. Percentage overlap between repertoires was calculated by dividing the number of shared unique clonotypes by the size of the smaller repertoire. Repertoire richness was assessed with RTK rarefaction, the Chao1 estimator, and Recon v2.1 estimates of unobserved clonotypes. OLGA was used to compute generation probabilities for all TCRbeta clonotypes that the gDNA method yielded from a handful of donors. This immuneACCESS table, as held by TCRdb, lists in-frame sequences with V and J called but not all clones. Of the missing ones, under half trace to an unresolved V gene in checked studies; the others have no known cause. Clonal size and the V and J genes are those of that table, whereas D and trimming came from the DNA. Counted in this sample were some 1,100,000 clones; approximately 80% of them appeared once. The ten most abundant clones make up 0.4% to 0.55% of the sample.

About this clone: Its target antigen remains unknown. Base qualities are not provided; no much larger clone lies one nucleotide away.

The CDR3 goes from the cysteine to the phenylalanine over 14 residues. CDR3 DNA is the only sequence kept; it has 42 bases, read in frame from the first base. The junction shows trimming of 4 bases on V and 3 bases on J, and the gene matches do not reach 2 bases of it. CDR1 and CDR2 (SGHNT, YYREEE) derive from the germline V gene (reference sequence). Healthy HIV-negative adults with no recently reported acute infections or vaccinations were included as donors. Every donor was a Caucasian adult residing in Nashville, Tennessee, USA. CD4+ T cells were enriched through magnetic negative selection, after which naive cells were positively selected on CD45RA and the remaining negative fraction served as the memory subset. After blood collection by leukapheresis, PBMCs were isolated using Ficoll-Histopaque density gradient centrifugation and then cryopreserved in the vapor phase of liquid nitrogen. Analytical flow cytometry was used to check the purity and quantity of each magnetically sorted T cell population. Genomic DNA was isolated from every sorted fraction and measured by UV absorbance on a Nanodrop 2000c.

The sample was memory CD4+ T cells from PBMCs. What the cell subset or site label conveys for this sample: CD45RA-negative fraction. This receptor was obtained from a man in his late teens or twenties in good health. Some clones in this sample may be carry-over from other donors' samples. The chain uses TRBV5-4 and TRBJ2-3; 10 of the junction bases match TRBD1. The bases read TGTGCCAGCAGCCGGGGACAGGGGACAGATACGCAGTATTTT. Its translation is CASSRGQGTDTQYF.